These T cell receptor beta chains were read from a single sample in a study of T cells in Graves' hyperthyroidism and ophthalmopathy. Via MiXCR, TCRdb re-called the multiplex PCR reads, giving one row per CDR3 protein. The sample contains approximately 300,000 distinct CDR3 sequences, about 19% of which appear only once. The sequenced sample consisted of blood. These receptors were collected from a man between 45 and 60 years old with Graves' ophthalmopathy. The CDR3 runs from the conserved cysteine through the conserved F or W. The order of the fields is CDR3 length, V gene, J gene, clone size, D gene, CDR3 protein, CDR3 DNA. D genes are given only for firm matches. The size entry is marked missing in some rows and otherwise reads once, few, many or a size class.

length: 11; V: TRBV29-1; J: TRBJ2-2; size: few; D: NA; CDR3: CSVADTGELFF; DNA: TGCAGCGTTGCCGACACCGGGGAGCTGTTTTTT
length: 15; V: TRBV28; J: TRBJ2-7; size: many; D: NA; CDR3: CASSGGLLGSYEQYF; DNA: TGTGCCAGCAGCGGGGGCCTCCTTGGGTCCTACGAGCAGTACTTC
length: 14; V: TRBV6-6; J: TRBJ2-7; size: many; D: NA; CDR3: CASSYTDNSYEQYF; DNA: TGTGCCAGCAGTTACACAGACAACTCCTACGAGCAGTACTTC
length: 19; V: TRBV12-3/TRBV12-4; J: TRBJ1-1; size: NA; D: NA; CDR3: CASSFIKSPGSGMNTEAFF; DNA: TGTGCCAGCAGTTTTATCAAGAGTCCAGGGTCGGGCATGAACACTGAAGCTTTCTTT
length: 15; V: TRBV6-1; J: TRBJ1-2; size: few; D: NA; CDR3: CASSEARPEVYGYTF; DNA: TGTGCCAGCAGTGAAGCGCGACCTGAAGTCTATGGCTACACCTTC
length: 16; V: TRBV20-1; J: TRBJ1-1; size: few; D: NA; CDR3: CSATKPTDRANTEAFF; DNA: TGCAGTGCTACAAAACCTACAGACAGAGCCAACACTGAAGCTTTCTTT
length: 14; V: TRBV28; J: TRBJ1-5; size: few; D: NA; CDR3: CASSFSAGDQPQHF; DNA: TGTGCCAGCAGTTTCTCGGCCGGAGATCAGCCCCAGCATTTT
length: 15; V: TRBV18; J: TRBJ2-7; size: many; D: NA; CDR3: CASSPNSGGIYEQYF; DNA: TGTGCCAGCTCACCAAATTCAGGAGGCATCTACGAGCAGTACTTC
length: 17; V: TRBV20-1; J: TRBJ1-6; size: NA; D: NA; CDR3: CSARDSVRGFRNSPLHF; DNA: TGCAGTGCTAGAGATTCGGTCAGGGGATTTAGAAATTCACCCCTCCACTTT
length: 14; V: TRBV10-2; J: TRBJ1-1; size: NA; D: NA; CDR3: CASSEQRKNTEAFF; DNA: TGCGCCAGCAGTGAGCAGCGCAAGAACACTGAAGCTTTCTTT
length: 17; V: TRBV9; J: TRBJ2-1; size: NA; D: TRBD2; CDR3: CASSQGLAGVNYNEQFF; DNA: TGTGCCAGCAGCCAGGGACTAGCGGGAGTGAACTACAATGAGCAGTTCTTC
length: 18; V: TRBV10-3; J: TRBJ2-1; size: few; D: TRBD2; CDR3: CAISDRGTSGRTNNEQFF; DNA: TGTGCCATCAGTGATAGGGGGACTAGCGGGAGGACAAACAATGAGCAGTTCTTC
length: 12; V: TRBV6-5; J: TRBJ1-1; size: NA; D: NA; CDR3: CASSYSIAEAFF; DNA: TGTGCCAGCAGTTACTCGATAGCTGAAGCTTTCTTT
length: 15; V: TRBV5-6; J: TRBJ2-7; size: many; D: NA; CDR3: CASSPTTSQAYEQYF; DNA: TGTGCCAGCAGCCCAACTACCTCCCAGGCCTACGAGCAGTACTTC
length: 15; V: TRBV7-8; J: TRBJ1-5; size: many; D: NA; CDR3: CASSYTGGNNQPQHF; DNA: TGTGCCAGCAGCTACACCGGGGGTAACAATCAGCCCCAGCATTTT
length: 18; V: TRBV3-1; J: TRBJ2-2; size: many; D: NA; CDR3: CASSQTQSRLTNTGELFF; DNA: TGTGCCAGCAGCCAGACGCAGTCGCGACTTACGAACACCGGGGAGCTGTTTTTT
length: 14; V: TRBV4-1; J: TRBJ2-1; size: once; D: TRBD1; CDR3: CASSQSGTGLEQFF; DNA: TGCGCCAGCAGCCAAAGTGGGACAGGGCTTGAGCAGTTCTTC
length: 16; V: TRBV14; J: TRBJ2-1; size: many; D: TRBD2; CDR3: CASSPLAGVFINEQFF; DNA: TGTGCCAGCAGCCCGCTAGCGGGAGTTTTCATCAATGAGCAGTTCTTC
length: 18; V: TRBV6-9; J: TRBJ2-6; size: few; D: NA; CDR3: CASSYSNPEFSGANVLTF; DNA: TGTGCCAGCAGTTACTCGAATCCTGAATTCTCTGGGGCCAACGTCCTGACTTTC
length: 11; V: TRBV7-6; J: TRBJ2-1; size: NA; D: NA; CDR3: CANKGNNEQFF; DNA: TGTGCCAATAAGGGCAACAATGAGCAGTTCTTC
length: 15; V: TRBV6-2/TRBV6-3; J: TRBJ2-7; size: few; D: TRBD1; CDR3: CASSNPGQGTYEQYF; DNA: TGTGCCAGCAGTAACCCGGGACAGGGGACCTACGAGCAGTACTTC
length: 19; V: TRBV5-6; J: TRBJ1-2; size: NA; D: NA; CDR3: CASSLRATQGGGANYGYTF; DNA: TGTGCCAGCAGCTTGCGGGCCACCCAGGGAGGCGGCGCTAACTATGGCTACACCTTC
length: 14; V: TRBV18; J: TRBJ1-1; size: few; D: NA; CDR3: CANSPAAQTLGAFF; DNA: TGTGCCAACTCACCAGCGGCGCAAACACTGGGAGCTTTCTTT
length: 14; V: TRBV24-1; J: TRBJ2-2; size: many; D: NA; CDR3: CATRTGANTGELFF; DNA: TGTGCCACCAGGACAGGAGCGAACACCGGGGAGCTGTTTTTT
length: 13; V: TRBV19; J: TRBJ2-2; size: NA; D: NA; CDR3: CASKARSTGELFF; DNA: TGTGCCAGTAAAGCTAGAAGCACCGGGGAGCTGTTTTTT
length: 18; V: TRBV14; J: TRBJ2-1; size: many; D: NA; CDR3: CASSRGTRPGLYYNEQFF; DNA: TGTGCCAGCAGCCGAGGGACACGACCGGGACTGTACTACAATGAGCAGTTCTTC
length: 13; V: TRBV12-3/TRBV12-4; J: TRBJ1-4; size: few; D: NA; CDR3: CASSLTENEKLFF; DNA: TGTGCCAGCAGTTTGACGGAGAATGAAAAACTGTTTTTT
length: 19; V: TRBV2; J: TRBJ1-1; size: many; D: NA; CDR3: CASRRRLNQAANMNTEAFF; DNA: TGTGCCAGCAGAAGGCGGTTGAACCAAGCGGCGAACATGAACACTGAAGCTTTCTTT
length: 15; V: TRBV7-9; J: TRBJ2-1; size: few; D: NA; CDR3: CASSFSGSNGNEQFF; DNA: TGTGCCAGCAGCTTTTCCGGGTCAAACGGAAATGAGCAGTTCTTC
length: 16; V: TRBV5-8; J: TRBJ1-6; size: few; D: TRBD1; CDR3: CASSRGQGAHNSPLHF; DNA: TGTGCCAGCAGCCGAGGACAGGGGGCGCACAATTCACCCCTCCACTTT
length: 13; V: TRBV2; J: TRBJ1-6; size: few; D: NA; CDR3: CASKAGLTSPLHF; DNA: TGTGCCAGCAAGGCAGGGCTAACTTCACCCCTCCACTTT
length: 13; V: TRBV7-3; J: TRBJ2-3; size: many; D: NA; CDR3: CASSPDSFRTQYF; DNA: TGTGCCAGCAGCCCGGACTCCTTCCGTACGCAGTATTTT
length: 14; V: TRBV7-9; J: TRBJ2-7; size: NA; D: TRBD2; CDR3: CASSSPGTSVEQYF; DNA: TGTGCCAGCAGTTCCCCCGGGACTAGCGTCGAGCAGTACTTC
length: 16; V: TRBV3-1; J: TRBJ2-1; size: many; D: TRBD2; CDR3: CASSQDGTSGRYEQFF; DNA: TGTGCCAGCAGCCAAGACGGGACTAGCGGGAGATATGAGCAGTTCTTC
length: 13; V: TRBV20-1; J: TRBJ1-1; size: NA; D: TRBD1; CDR3: CSAPDRAGTEAFF; DNA: TGCAGTGCCCCGGACAGGGCGGGCACTGAAGCTTTCTTT
length: 14; V: TRBV5-1; J: TRBJ1-6; size: NA; D: NA; CDR3: CASREGDYNSPLHF; DNA: TGCGCCAGCCGGGAGGGCGACTATAATTCACCCCTCCACTTT
length: 13; V: TRBV20-1; J: TRBJ2-4; size: few; D: TRBD2; CDR3: CSALREGGYIQYF; DNA: TGCAGTGCTTTACGGGAGGGGGGATACATTCAGTACTTC
length: 15; V: TRBV4-1; J: TRBJ2-2; size: NA; D: TRBD2; CDR3: CASSQAGGPYGELFF; DNA: TGCGCCAGCAGCCAAGCGGGAGGGCCTTACGGGGAGCTGTTTTTT
length: 16; V: TRBV27; J: TRBJ2-1; size: NA; D: TRBD1; CDR3: CASSLATGGAYNEQFF; DNA: TGTGCCAGCAGTTTGGCGACAGGGGGCGCCTACAATGAGCAGTTCTTC
length: 16; V: TRBV7-6; J: TRBJ1-6; size: few; D: NA; CDR3: CASSLAVTGGNSPLHF; DNA: TGTGCCAGCAGCTTAGCAGTTACGGGGGGTAATTCACCCCTCCACTTT
length: 18; V: TRBV7-9; J: TRBJ2-3; size: many; D: TRBD2; CDR3: CASSLRAGGRLVADTQYF; DNA: TGTGCCAGCAGCTTACGAGCGGGAGGGCGGTTGGTAGCAGATACGCAGTATTTT
length: 13; V: TRBV20-1; J: TRBJ2-7; size: many; D: TRBD1; CDR3: CSFPGTGGYEQYF; DNA: TGCAGTTTCCCCGGGACAGGGGGCTACGAGCAGTACTTC
length: 13; V: TRBV15; J: TRBJ1-2; size: NA; D: NA; CDR3: CATSRGEVGGYTF; DNA: TGTGCCACCAGCAGGGGCGAAGTCGGGGGCTACACCTTC
length: 12; V: TRBV27; J: TRBJ1-2; size: many; D: NA; CDR3: CASGASNYGYTF; DNA: TGTGCCAGCGGGGCATCAAACTATGGCTACACCTTC
length: 17; V: TRBV10-3; J: TRBJ2-7; size: few; D: TRBD2; CDR3: CAISGPGTSGRSYEQYF; DNA: TGTGCCATCAGTGGCCCCGGGACTAGCGGGAGATCCTACGAGCAGTACTTC